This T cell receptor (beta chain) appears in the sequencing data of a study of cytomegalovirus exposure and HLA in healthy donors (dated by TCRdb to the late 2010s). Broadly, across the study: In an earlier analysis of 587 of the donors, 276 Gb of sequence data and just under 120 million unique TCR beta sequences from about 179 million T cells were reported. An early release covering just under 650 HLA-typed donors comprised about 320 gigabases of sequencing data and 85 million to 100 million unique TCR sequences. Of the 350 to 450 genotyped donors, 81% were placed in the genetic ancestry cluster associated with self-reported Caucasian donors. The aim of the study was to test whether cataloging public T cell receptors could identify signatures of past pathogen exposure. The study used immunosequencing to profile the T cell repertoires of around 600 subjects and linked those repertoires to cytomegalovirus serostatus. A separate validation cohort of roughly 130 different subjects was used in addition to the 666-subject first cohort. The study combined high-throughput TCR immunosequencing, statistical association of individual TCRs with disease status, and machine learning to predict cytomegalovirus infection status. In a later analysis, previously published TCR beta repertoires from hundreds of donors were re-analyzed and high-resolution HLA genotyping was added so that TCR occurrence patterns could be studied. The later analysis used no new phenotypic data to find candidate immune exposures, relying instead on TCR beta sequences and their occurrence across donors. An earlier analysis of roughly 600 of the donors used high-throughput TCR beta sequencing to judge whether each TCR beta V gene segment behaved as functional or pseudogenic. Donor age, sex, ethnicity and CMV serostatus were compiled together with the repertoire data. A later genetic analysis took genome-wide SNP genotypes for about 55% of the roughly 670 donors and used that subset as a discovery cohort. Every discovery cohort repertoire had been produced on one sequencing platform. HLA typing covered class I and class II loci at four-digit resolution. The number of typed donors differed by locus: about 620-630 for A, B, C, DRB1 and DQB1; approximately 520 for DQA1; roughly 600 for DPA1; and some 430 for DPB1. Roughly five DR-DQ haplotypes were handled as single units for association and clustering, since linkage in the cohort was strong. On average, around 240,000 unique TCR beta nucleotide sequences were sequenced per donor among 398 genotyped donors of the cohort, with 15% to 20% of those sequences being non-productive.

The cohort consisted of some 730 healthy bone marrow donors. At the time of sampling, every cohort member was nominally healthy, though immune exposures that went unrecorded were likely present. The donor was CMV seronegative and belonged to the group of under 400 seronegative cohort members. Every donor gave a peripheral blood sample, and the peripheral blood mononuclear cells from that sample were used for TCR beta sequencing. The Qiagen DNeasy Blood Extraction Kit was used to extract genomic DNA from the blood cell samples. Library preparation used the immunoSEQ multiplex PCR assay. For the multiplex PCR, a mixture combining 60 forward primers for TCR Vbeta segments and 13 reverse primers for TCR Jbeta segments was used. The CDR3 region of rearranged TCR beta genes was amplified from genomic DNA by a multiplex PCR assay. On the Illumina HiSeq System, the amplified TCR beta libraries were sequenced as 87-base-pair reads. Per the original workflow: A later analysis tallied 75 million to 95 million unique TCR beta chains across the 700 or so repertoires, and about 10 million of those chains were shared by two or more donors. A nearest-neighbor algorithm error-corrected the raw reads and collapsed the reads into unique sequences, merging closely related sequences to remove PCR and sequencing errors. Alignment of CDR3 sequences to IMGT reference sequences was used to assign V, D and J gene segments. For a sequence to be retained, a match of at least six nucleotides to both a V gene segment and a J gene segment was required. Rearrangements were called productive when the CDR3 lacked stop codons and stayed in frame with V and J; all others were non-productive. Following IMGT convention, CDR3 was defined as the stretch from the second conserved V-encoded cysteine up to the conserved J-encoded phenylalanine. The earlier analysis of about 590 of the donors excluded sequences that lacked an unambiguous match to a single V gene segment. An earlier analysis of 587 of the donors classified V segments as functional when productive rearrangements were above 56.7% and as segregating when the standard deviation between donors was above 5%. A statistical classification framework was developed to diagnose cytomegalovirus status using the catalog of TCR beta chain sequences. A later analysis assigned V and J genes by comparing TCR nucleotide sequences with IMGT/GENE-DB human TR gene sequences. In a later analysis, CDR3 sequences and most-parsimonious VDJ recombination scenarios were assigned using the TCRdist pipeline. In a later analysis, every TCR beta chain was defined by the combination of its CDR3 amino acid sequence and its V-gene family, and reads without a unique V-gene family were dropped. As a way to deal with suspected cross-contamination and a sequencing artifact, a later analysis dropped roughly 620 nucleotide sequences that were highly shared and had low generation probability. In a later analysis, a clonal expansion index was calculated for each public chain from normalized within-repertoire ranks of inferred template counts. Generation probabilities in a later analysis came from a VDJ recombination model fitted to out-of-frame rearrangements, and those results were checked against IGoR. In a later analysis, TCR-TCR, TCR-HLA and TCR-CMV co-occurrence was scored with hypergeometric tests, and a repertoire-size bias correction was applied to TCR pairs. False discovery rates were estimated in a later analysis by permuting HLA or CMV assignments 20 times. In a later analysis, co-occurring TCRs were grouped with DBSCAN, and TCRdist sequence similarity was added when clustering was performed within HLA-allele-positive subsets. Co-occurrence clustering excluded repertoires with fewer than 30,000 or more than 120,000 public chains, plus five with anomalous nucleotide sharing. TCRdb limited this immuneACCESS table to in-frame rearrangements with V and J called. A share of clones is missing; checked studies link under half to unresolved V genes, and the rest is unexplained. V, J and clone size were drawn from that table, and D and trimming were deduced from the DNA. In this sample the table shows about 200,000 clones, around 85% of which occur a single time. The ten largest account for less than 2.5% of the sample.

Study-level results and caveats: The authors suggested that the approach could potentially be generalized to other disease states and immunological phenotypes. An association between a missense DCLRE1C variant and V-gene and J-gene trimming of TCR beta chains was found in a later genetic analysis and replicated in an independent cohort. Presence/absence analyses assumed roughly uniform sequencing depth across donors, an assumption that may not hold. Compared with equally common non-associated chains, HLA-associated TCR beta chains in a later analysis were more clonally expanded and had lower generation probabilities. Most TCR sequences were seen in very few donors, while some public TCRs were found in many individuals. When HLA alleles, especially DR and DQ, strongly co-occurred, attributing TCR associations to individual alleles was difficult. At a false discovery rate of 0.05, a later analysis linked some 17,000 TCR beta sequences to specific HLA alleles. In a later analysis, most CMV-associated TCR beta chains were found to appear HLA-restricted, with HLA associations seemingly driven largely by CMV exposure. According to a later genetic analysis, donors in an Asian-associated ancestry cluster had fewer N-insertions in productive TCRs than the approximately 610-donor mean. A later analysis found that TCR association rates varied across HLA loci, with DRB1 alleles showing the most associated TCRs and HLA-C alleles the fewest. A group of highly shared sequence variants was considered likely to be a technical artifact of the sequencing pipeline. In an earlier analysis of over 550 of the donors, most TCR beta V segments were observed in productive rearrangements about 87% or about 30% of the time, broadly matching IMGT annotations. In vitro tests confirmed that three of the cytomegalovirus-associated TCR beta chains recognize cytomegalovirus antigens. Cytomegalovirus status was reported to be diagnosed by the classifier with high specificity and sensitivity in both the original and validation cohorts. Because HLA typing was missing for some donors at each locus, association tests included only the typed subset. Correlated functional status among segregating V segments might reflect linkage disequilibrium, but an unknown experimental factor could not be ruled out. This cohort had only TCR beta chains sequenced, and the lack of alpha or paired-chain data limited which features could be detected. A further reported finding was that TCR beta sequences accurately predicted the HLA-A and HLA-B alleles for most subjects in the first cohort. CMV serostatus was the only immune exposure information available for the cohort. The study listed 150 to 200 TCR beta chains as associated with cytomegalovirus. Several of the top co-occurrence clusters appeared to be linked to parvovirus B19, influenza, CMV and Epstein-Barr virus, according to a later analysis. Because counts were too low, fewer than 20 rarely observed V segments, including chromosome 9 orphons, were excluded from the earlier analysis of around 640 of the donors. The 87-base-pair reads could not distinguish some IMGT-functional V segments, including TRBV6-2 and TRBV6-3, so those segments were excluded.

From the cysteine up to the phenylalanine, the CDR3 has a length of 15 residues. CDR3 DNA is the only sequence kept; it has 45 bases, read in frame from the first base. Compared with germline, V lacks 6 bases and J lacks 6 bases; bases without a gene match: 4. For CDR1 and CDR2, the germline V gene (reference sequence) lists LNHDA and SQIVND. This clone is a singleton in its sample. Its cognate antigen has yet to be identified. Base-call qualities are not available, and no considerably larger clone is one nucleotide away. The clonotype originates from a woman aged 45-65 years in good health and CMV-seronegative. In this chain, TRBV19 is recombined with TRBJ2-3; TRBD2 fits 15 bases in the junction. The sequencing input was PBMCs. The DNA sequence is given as TGTGCCAGTAGCGGACTAGCGGGAGGGGTGGATACGCAGTATTTT. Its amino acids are CASSGLAGGVDTQYF.